This is a list of T cell receptor beta chains from one sample in a study of shared clonotypes between healthy human individuals. The protocol was immunoSEQ multiplex PCR, while the TCRdb copy is restricted to in-frame clones and leaves out a portion. The data show about 2 million clones, just under 95% seen once. Sequencing was done on a sample of naive CD8+ T cells sorted from blood. The receptor set was obtained from a man between 18 and 29 years old in good health. The CDR3 runs from the conserved cysteine through the conserved F or W. Fields, in order: J gene, V gene, clone size, D gene, CDR3 protein, CDR3 DNA. A D gene is named only where the DNA matches it firmly. Clone size is stated in some rows and not others, as once, few, many or a class when expanded.

TRBJ2-5 | TRBV30 | - | TRBD2 | CAWSLAGGKYF | TGTGCCTGGAGTCTAGCGGGGGGAAAGTACTTC
TRBJ2-3 | TRBV27 | few | - | CASSFSTDTQYF | TGTGCCAGCAGTTTTAGCACAGATACGCAGTATTTT
TRBJ1-3 | TRBV6-1 | - | TRBD1 | CASSVTGANTFSGNTIYF | TGTGCCAGCAGTGTGACAGGGGCCAATACCTTCTCTGGAAACACCATATATTTT
TRBJ2-5 | TRBV4-2 | - | - | CASSQEGVQETQYF | TGTGCCAGCAGCCAAGAGGGGGTCCAAGAGACCCAGTACTTC
TRBJ1-5 | TRBV27 | - | - | CASSLGLNQPQHF | TGTGCCAGCAGTTTAGGTCTCAATCAGCCCCAGCATTTT
TRBJ2-1 | TRBV19 | - | - | CASSIDLQGGGNEQFF | TGTGCCAGTAGTATAGATCTCCAGGGGGGTGGGAATGAGCAGTTCTTC
TRBJ2-7 | TRBV5-4 | - | - | CASSPGQSYEQYF | TGTGCCAGCAGCCCTGGACAGTCCTACGAGCAGTACTTC
TRBJ2-1 | TRBV10-3 | - | TRBD1 | CAISAGQGYEQFF | TGTGCCATCAGTGCTGGACAGGGTTATGAGCAGTTCTTC
TRBJ1-2 | TRBV29-1 | few | - | CSVLQGIDGYTF | TGCAGCGTCCTACAGGGTATTGATGGCTACACCTTC
TRBJ1-2 | TRBV29-1 | - | - | CSEMTGLGGYTF | TGCAGCGAGATGACAGGTTTAGGTGGCTACACCTTC
TRBJ2-5 | TRBV10-2 | - | - | CASSDIGPGETQYF | TGCGCCAGCAGTGATATCGGCCCAGGAGAGACCCAGTACTTC
TRBJ2-5 | TRBV13 | - | - | CASSLGGPGETQYF | TGTGCCAGCAGCTTAGGCGGGCCGGGGGAGACCCAGTACTTC
TRBJ1-6 | TRBV7-9 | - | - | CASSLVVRAGNSPLHF | TGTGCCAGCAGCTTAGTGGTCCGTGCAGGTAATTCACCCCTCCACTTT
TRBJ2-7 | TRBV13 | - | TRBD2 | CASSPSSTSPFPSLEQYF | TGTGCCAGCAGCCCGAGCTCGACTAGCCCTTTTCCCTCCCTCGAGCAGTACTTC
TRBJ1-2 | TRBV28 | - | - | CASSPGLLWSYTF | TGTGCCAGCAGTCCGGGACTGCTTTGGAGCTACACCTTC
TRBJ2-7 | TRBV7-9 | - | - | CASSKTVYEQYF | TGTGCCAGCAGCAAGACAGTCTACGAGCAGTACTTC
TRBJ2-5 | TRBV7-8 | once | - | CASSLSLVRQETQYF | TGTGCCAGCAGCTTATCACTGGTGAGGCAAGAGACCCAGTACTTC
TRBJ1-5 | TRBV30 | few | TRBD1 | CAWSVVGQGNQPQHF | TGTGCCTGGAGTGTTGTGGGACAGGGCAATCAGCCCCAGCATTTT
TRBJ1-5 | TRBV7-9 | - | TRBD1 | CASSPTGTGNQPQHF | TGTGCCAGCAGCCCCACCGGGACAGGGAATCAGCCCCAGCATTTT
TRBJ2-4 | TRBV30 | - | - | CAWSVSLPRDIQYF | TGTGCCTGGAGTGTATCTCTACCTCGGGACATTCAGTACTTC
TRBJ2-5 | TRBV7-8 | - | TRBD1 | CASSLVPEGAGETQYF | TGTGCCAGCAGCTTAGTACCCGAGGGGGCGGGAGAGACCCAGTACTTC
TRBJ1-2 | TRBV30 | - | - | CAWSGVGTGGYTF | TGTGCCTGGAGTGGGGTCGGGACGGGCGGCTACACCTTC
TRBJ2-2 | TRBV4-1 | - | - | CASSQGGDNTGELFF | TGCGCCAGCAGCCAAGGGGGAGATAACACCGGGGAGCTGTTTTTT
TRBJ2-7 | TRBV7-8 | - | - | CASSLTGFFYEQYF | TGTGCCAGCAGTCTTACAGGGTTTTTCTACGAGCAGTACTTC
TRBJ2-1 | TRBV4-3 | - | TRBD2 | CASSPTSGTYNEQFF | TGCGCCAGCAGCCCGACTAGCGGAACCTACAATGAGCAGTTCTTC
TRBJ2-4 | TRBV29-1 | - | - | CSVEKSGSNIQYF | TGCAGCGTTGAAAAGTCAGGGAGTAACATTCAGTACTTC
TRBJ2-7 | TRBV7-2 | - | - | CASSQLLGLTDYEQYF | TGTGCCAGCAGCCAACTCCTCGGGCTAACGGACTACGAGCAGTACTTC
TRBJ2-2 | TRBV9 | once | TRBD1 | CASSATGNAGELFF | TGTGCCAGCAGCGCGACAGGGAACGCCGGGGAGCTGTTTTTT
TRBJ2-7 | TRBV5-1 | once | - | CASSLMGFSYEQYF | TGCGCCAGCAGCTTGATGGGGTTCTCCTACGAGCAGTACTTC
TRBJ1-1 | TRBV27 | - | - | CASRARGEAFF | TGTGCCAGCCGGGCGAGGGGAGAAGCTTTCTTT
TRBJ1-5 | TRBV4-1 | - | - | CASSQDWPDSNQPQHF | TGCGCCAGCAGCCAAGATTGGCCAGATAGCAATCAGCCCCAGCATTTT
TRBJ2-7 | TRBV19 | - | - | CASSWSLTYYEQYF | TGTGCCAGTAGTTGGTCCCTGACGTATTACGAGCAGTACTTC
TRBJ2-1 | TRBV4-1 | once | - | CASSLTGLNEQFF | TGCGCCAGCAGCCTGACTGGCCTCAATGAGCAGTTCTTC
TRBJ1-6 | TRBV30 | - | - | CAWSVLGDNSPLHF | TGTGCCTGGAGTGTACTTGGGGATAATTCACCCCTCCACTTT
TRBJ1-5 | TRBV27 | - | - | CASSPGTLGNQPQHF | TGTGCCAGCAGTCCCGGGACCTTGGGCAATCAGCCCCAGCATTTT
TRBJ2-7 | TRBV27 | - | TRBD1 | CASSLKDRGYEQYF | TGTGCCAGCAGTTTAAAGGACAGGGGCTACGAGCAGTACTTC
TRBJ2-5 | TRBV29-1 | - | - | CSVSPEEPRVVETQYF | TGCAGCGTTTCTCCTGAGGAACCGCGCGTAGTGGAGACCCAGTACTTC
TRBJ2-7 | TRBV11-2 | - | - | CASSLSRTYEQYF | TGTGCCAGCAGCCTATCCAGGACCTACGAGCAGTACTTC
TRBJ2-1 | TRBV28 | - | - | CASRGVPYNEQFF | TGTGCCAGCAGGGGGGTCCCCTACAATGAGCAGTTCTTC
TRBJ2-7 | TRBV2 | - | - | CASSEESAATGGFYEQYF | TGTGCCAGCAGTGAAGAAAGTGCCGCGACTGGGGGTTTCTACGAGCAGTACTTC
TRBJ1-4 | TRBV9 | - | TRBD1 | CASSPTGDAEKLFF | TGTGCCAGCAGCCCCACAGGGGACGCAGAAAAACTGTTTTTT
TRBJ2-2 | TRBV7-2 | - | TRBD2 | CASSQGLGNTGELFF | TGTGCCAGCAGCCAGGGACTAGGCAACACCGGGGAGCTGTTTTTT
TRBJ2-2 | TRBV5-6 | - | - | CASSWDTNTGELFF | TGTGCCAGCAGCTGGGACACCAACACCGGGGAGCTGTTTTTT
TRBJ2-6 | TRBV28 | - | - | CASSGPPTGANVLTF | TGTGCCAGCAGCGGACCGCCCACTGGGGCCAACGTCCTGACTTTC
TRBJ2-7 | TRBV7-9 | - | TRBD1 | CASTHAGGKYEQYF | TGTGCCAGCACCCACGCAGGGGGCAAATACGAGCAGTACTTC
TRBJ1-1 | TRBV5-4 | - | - | CASSFGGGEAFF | TGTGCCAGCAGCTTTGGTGGGGGTGAAGCTTTCTTT
TRBJ2-3 | TRBV27 | - | - | CASSWQVSPLYTDTQYF | TGTGCCAGCAGTTGGCAGGTTTCCCCCCTGTACACAGATACGCAGTATTTT
TRBJ1-5 | TRBV4-1 | - | TRBD1 | CASSPMGQSNQPQHF | TGCGCCAGCAGCCCCATGGGACAGAGCAATCAGCCCCAGCATTTT
TRBJ2-3 | TRBV5-4 | - | - | CASSLVASDTQYF | TGTGCCAGCAGCTTGGTGGCTTCCGATACGCAGTATTTT
TRBJ2-7 | TRBV7-2 | - | TRBD2 | CASSPGRVATYEQYF | TGTGCCAGCAGCCCAGGGAGGGTGGCGACCTACGAGCAGTACTTC
TRBJ2-3 | TRBV19 | - | - | CASSILGQGTDTQYF | TGTGCCAGTAGTATTCTTGGGCAGGGCACAGATACGCAGTATTTT
TRBJ1-1 | TRBV10-3 | - | - | CAIFDRGPRNTEAFF | TGTGCCATCTTTGATAGAGGCCCCAGGAACACTGAAGCTTTCTTT